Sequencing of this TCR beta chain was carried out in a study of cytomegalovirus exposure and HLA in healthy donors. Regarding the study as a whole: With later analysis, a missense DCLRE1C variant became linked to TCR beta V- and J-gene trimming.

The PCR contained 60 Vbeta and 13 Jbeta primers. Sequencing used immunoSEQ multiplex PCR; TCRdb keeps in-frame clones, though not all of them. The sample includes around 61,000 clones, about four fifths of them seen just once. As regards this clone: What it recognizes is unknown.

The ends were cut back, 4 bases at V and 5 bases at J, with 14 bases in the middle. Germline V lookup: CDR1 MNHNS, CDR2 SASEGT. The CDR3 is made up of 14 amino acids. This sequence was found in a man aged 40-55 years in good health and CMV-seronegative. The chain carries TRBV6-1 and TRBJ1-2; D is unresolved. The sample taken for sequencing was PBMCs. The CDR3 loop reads CASSGSGNLYGYTF. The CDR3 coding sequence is TGTGCCAGCAGTGGGTCGGGGAATTTATATGGCTACACCTTC.